The TCR beta chain described here comes from a study of blood T cell repertoires in COVID-19. Study-wide context: PBMCs, B-cell-depleted T cells, or T cells provided the cDNA or gDNA that made up the material.

The V end was cut by 5 bases, the J end by 3 bases, with 13 bases between. In germline, CDR1 is SGHTA, CDR2 FQGTGA. CDR3 length: 14 amino acids. During active infection, Seattle patients enrolled and were then monitored through disease. Assay: immunoSEQ multiplex PCR; the TCRdb copy retains only in-frame clones and omits some. The sample records about 140,000 clones, 84% being singletons. The chain carries TRBV7-3 and TRBJ1-1; perhaps TRBD1 as D (6 bases). The sequence came from a man aged 25-40 years with COVID-19, enrolled during active disease. The sequencing sample was made of peripheral blood. CDR3 region: CASSAEPGDTEAFF. Here the CDR3 DNA reads TGTGCCAGCAGCGCCGAACCAGGGGACACTGAAGCTTTCTTT.